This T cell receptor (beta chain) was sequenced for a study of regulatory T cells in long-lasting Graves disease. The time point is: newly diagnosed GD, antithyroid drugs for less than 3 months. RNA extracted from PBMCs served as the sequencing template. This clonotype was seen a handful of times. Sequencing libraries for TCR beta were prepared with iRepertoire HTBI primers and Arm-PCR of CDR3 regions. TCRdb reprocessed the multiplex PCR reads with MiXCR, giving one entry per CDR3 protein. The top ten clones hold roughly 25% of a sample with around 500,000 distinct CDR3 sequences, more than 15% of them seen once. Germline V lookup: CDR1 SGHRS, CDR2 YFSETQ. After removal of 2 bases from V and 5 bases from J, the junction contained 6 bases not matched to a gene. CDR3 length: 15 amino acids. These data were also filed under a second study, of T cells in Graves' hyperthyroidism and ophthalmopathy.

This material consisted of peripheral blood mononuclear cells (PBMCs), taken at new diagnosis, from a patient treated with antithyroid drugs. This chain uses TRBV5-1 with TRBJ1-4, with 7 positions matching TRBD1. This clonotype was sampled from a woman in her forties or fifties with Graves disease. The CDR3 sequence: CASSFGRGENEKLFF. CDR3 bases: TGCGCCAGCAGCTTCGGCAGGGGGGAGAATGAAAAACTGTTTTTT.